This T cell receptor (beta chain) appears in the sequencing data of a study of human T cells and chemical hapten exposure. Whole-study context: Patients, predominantly female, presented with alopecia areata, totalis or universalis. Yields of TCR per sample differed, chiefly owing to small differences in pooled library volume. General study findings and limits: Relative to controls, expanded TCRs formed significantly more large CDR3 similarity clusters.

The germline CDR1 and CDR2 sequences are DFQATT and SNEGSKA (reference sequence). The CDR3 sequence is 18 residues long. V was pared by 5 bases and J by 6 bases, with 21 bases of the junction left unmatched. The sample's time point: patch test 3, about 24 weeks after DPC sensitization. Treatment here: therapeutic diphenylcyclopropenone sensitization with weekly scalp DPC. Alopecia patients, 18 to 70 years old and DPC-suitable, served as donors. One entry per CDR3 protein, called by TCRdb with MiXCR from the RACE reads. The data show 50,000 to 80,000 distinct CDR3 sequences, approximately 11% seen once. This clonotype was found many times. What it binds is unknown.

This sequence originates from a young woman with alopecia areata. Some clones in this sample may be carry-over from other donors' samples. The sequencing used whole blood, collected in connection with sensitization to the hapten diphenylcyclopropenone (DPC). The V gene is TRBV20-1, the J gene TRBJ2-1; TRBD2 matches at 8 bases. This chain's CDR3 is CSARNPRGGGYRGNEQFF. In DNA form, the CDR3 reads TGCAGTGCTCGCAACCCCCGGGGGGGAGGATATCGTGGCAATGAGCAGTTCTTC.